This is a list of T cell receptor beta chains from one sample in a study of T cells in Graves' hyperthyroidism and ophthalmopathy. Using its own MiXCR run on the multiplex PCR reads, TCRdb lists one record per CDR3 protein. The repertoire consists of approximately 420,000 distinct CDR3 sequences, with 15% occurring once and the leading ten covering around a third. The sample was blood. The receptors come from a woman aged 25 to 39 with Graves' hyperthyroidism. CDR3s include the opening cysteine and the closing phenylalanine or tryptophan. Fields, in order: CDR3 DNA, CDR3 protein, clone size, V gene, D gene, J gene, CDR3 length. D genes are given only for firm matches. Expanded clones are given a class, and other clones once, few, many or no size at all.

cdr3_nt: TGCAGTGCTAGTTCCCTTTGGGACAGGGTAGGAGAGACCCAGTACTTC
cdr3_aa: CSASSLWDRVGETQYF
clone_size: many
v_call: TRBV20-1
d_call: TRBD1
j_call: TRBJ2-5
cdr3_length: 16

cdr3_nt: TGTGCCAGCAGTTACGCGGGAGTTGGCTACAATGAGCAGTTCTTC
cdr3_aa: CASSYAGVGYNEQFF
clone_size: .
v_call: TRBV6-5
d_call: TRBD2
j_call: TRBJ2-1
cdr3_length: 15

cdr3_nt: TGTGCCAGCAGGGGAGCGTACATTCAGTACTTC
cdr3_aa: CASRGAYIQYF
clone_size: .
v_call: TRBV6-1
d_call: .
j_call: TRBJ2-4
cdr3_length: 11

cdr3_nt: TGTGCCAGCAGCCCCGGACAGGGGGGCTATGGCTACACCTTC
cdr3_aa: CASSPGQGGYGYTF
clone_size: many
v_call: TRBV12-3/TRBV12-4
d_call: TRBD1
j_call: TRBJ1-2
cdr3_length: 14

cdr3_nt: TGTGCCAGCAGTTATTGGTCGCTAGCGGGAGGGGTAAGGGAGACCCAGTACTTC
cdr3_aa: CASSYWSLAGGVRETQYF
clone_size: few
v_call: TRBV6-2/TRBV6-3
d_call: TRBD2
j_call: TRBJ2-5
cdr3_length: 18

cdr3_nt: TGCAGTGCTAGATTGTACCAAGAGACCCAGTACTTC
cdr3_aa: CSARLYQETQYF
clone_size: many
v_call: TRBV20-1
d_call: .
j_call: TRBJ2-5
cdr3_length: 12

cdr3_nt: TGCAGCGTTGAAGGCGGGGCTGGCACAGATACGCAGTATTTT
cdr3_aa: CSVEGGAGTDTQYF
clone_size: few
v_call: TRBV29-1
d_call: .
j_call: TRBJ2-3
cdr3_length: 14

cdr3_nt: TGTGCCACCAGTGATTTACAAGATACGCAGTATTTT
cdr3_aa: CATSDLQDTQYF
clone_size: .
v_call: TRBV24-1
d_call: .
j_call: TRBJ2-3
cdr3_length: 12

cdr3_nt: TGCAGCGTTGCGGGACTGTCCTACCTAAGCGAGCAGTACTTC
cdr3_aa: CSVAGLSYLSEQYF
clone_size: .
v_call: TRBV29-1
d_call: .
j_call: TRBJ2-7
cdr3_length: 14

cdr3_nt: TGTGCCAGCAGGGGGGACCGCAACTCCTACGAGCAGTACTTC
cdr3_aa: CASRGDRNSYEQYF
clone_size: many
v_call: TRBV2
d_call: .
j_call: TRBJ2-7
cdr3_length: 14

cdr3_nt: TGTGCCATCAGGCCGGGACTAGCGGGACCCAGCACAGATACGCAGTATTTT
cdr3_aa: CAIRPGLAGPSTDTQYF
clone_size: many
v_call: TRBV10-3
d_call: TRBD2
j_call: TRBJ2-3
cdr3_length: 17

cdr3_nt: TGTGCCAGCTCACCAACGACAGGGGGCGAATCATACGAGCAGTACTTC
cdr3_aa: CASSPTTGGESYEQYF
clone_size: few
v_call: TRBV18
d_call: TRBD1
j_call: TRBJ2-7
cdr3_length: 16

cdr3_nt: TGTGCCAGCAGTATTAAACAGGGTTGGGAAAAACTGTTTTTT
cdr3_aa: CASSIKQGWEKLFF
clone_size: many
v_call: TRBV27
d_call: .
j_call: TRBJ1-4
cdr3_length: 14

cdr3_nt: TGTGCCAGCACCGCCAGACTAGCGGGATACACCGGGGAGCTGTTTTTT
cdr3_aa: CASTARLAGYTGELFF
clone_size: many
v_call: TRBV2
d_call: TRBD2
j_call: TRBJ2-2
cdr3_length: 16

cdr3_nt: TGTGCCAGCTCAGAGTCCGGGGAGCTGTTTTTT
cdr3_aa: CASSESGELFF
clone_size: many
v_call: TRBV18
d_call: .
j_call: TRBJ2-2
cdr3_length: 11

cdr3_nt: TGTGCCAGCAGGACAGGGGGCACAGAGACCCACTACTTC
cdr3_aa: CASRTGGTETHYF
clone_size: few
v_call: TRBV28
d_call: TRBD1
j_call: TRBJ2-5
cdr3_length: 13

cdr3_nt: TGTGCCAGCAGCGTAGCGGGCAGGATGAACACTGAAGCTTTCTTT
cdr3_aa: CASSVAGRMNTEAFF
clone_size: many
v_call: TRBV9
d_call: .
j_call: TRBJ1-1
cdr3_length: 15

cdr3_nt: TGTGCCACCCCGGGGGCTAGCGGGAGCCCCGGTACCTACGAGCAGTACTTC
cdr3_aa: CATPGASGSPGTYEQYF
clone_size: .
v_call: TRBV27
d_call: TRBD2
j_call: TRBJ2-7
cdr3_length: 17

cdr3_nt: TGTGCCAGCAGCTTATTGGGGTCCTACGAGCAGTACTTC
cdr3_aa: CASSLLGSYEQYF
clone_size: many
v_call: TRBV13
d_call: .
j_call: TRBJ2-7
cdr3_length: 13

cdr3_nt: TGTGCCAGCAGTCGAGACAGGCCCCTGAATGAGCAGTTCTTC
cdr3_aa: CASSRDRPLNEQFF
clone_size: many
v_call: TRBV28
d_call: .
j_call: TRBJ2-1
cdr3_length: 14